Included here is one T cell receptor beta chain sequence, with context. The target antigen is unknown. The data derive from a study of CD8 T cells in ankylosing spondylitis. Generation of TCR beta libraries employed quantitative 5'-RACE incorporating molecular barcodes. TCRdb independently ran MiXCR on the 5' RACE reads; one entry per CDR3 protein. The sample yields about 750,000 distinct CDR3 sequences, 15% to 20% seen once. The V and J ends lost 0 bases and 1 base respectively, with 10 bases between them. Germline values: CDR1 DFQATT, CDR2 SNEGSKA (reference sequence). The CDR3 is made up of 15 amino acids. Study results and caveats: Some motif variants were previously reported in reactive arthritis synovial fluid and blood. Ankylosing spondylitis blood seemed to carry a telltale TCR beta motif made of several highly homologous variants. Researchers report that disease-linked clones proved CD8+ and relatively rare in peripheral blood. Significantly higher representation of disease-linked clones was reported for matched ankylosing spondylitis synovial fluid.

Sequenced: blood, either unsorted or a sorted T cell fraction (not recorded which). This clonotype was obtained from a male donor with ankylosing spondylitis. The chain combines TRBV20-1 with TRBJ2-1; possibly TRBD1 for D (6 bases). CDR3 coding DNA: TGCAGTGCTAGAGATCCCGACAGGTCCTACAATGAGCAGTTCTTC. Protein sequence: CSARDPDRSYNEQFF.